A single sample is the source of the 25 T cell receptor beta chains below, sequenced in a study of T cells in Graves' hyperthyroidism and ophthalmopathy. The TCR beta CDR3 regions underwent amplification using RNA transcripts as the source. In the first-round RT-PCR of the TCR CDR3, the HTBI primer set was used. MiXCR was run by TCRdb on the multiplex PCR reads, yielding one entry per CDR3 protein. This sample carries a few hundred thousand distinct CDR3 sequences, roughly 13% of them seen once, and the ten largest clones take 5.3%. Specimen: blood. The receptor source for this set is a woman under 30 with Graves' hyperthyroidism.

This clonotype occurred many times. The genes are TRBV7-2 and TRBJ1-1, with no clear D. The CDR3 contains 15 residues. The germline V gene has CDR1 SGHTA and CDR2 FQGNSA. The V and J ends lost 3 bases and 0 bases respectively, with 11 bases between them. The CDR3 is CASSLVQALNTEAFF. CDR3 nucleotides: TGTGCCAGCAGCTTGGTCCAAGCTCTGAACACTGAAGCTTTCTTT.

At least ten counts were recorded for this clonotype. This chain links TRBV2 with TRBJ2-7, with D possibly being TRBD2 (5 bases). In germline, CDR1 is SNHLY, CDR2 FYNNEI. V shed 7 bases and J shed 0 bases, with 16 bases lying between them. The CDR3 has 15 residues. Here the CDR3 DNA reads TGTGCCAGCATTTATAGCGTGGAAAGCTCCTACGAGCAGTACTTC. The encoded protein is CASIYSVESSYEQYF.

V and J are TRBV6-2 or TRBV6-3 and TRBJ1-1; the D gene is possibly TRBD1 (5 bases). The CDR3 extends over 15 amino acids. Germline V lookup: CDR1 MNHEY, CDR2 SVGEGT. Trimming took off 2 bases at V and 4 bases at J, with 14 bases between the two ends. CDR3 region: CASSYRAGIGTEAFF. The CDR3 DNA sequence: TGTGCCAGCAGTTACCGTGCAGGGATTGGCACTGAAGCTTTCTTT.

This clonotype was picked up a small number of times. This rearrangement joins TRBV5-6 to TRBJ2-6, with D unresolved. Germline CDR1 is SGHDT and CDR2 is YYEEEE. The CDR3 consists of 16 residues. V gave up 0 bases and J gave up 2 bases, with 9 bases separating them. CDR3 sequence reads: CASSLEAWPGANVLTF. CDR3 in DNA: TGTGCCAGCAGCTTGGAGGCGTGGCCTGGGGCCAACGTCCTGACTTTC.

In this sample, this clonotype turned up many times. The chain recombines TRBV12-3 or TRBV12-4 with TRBJ2-3; possible D gene TRBD2, 5 bases. V shed 3 bases and J shed 3 bases, with 7 bases lying between them. The CDR3 totals 13 residues. Here the CDR3 reads CASSFTGTDTQYF. For the CDR3, the DNA is TGTGCCAGCAGTTTCACGGGGACAGATACGCAGTATTTT.

This clonotype appeared a few times. The chain has TRBV5-6 and TRBJ1-1; D not certain. This CDR3 is 12 amino acids long. Germline V lookup: CDR1 SGHDT, CDR2 YYEEEE. Trimming took off 5 bases at V and 11 bases at J, with 16 bases between the two ends. CDR3 amino acids: CASSQTPGEAFF. The CDR3 DNA sequence: TGTGCCAGCAGTCAGACTCCGGGTGAGGCTTTCTTT.

This clonotype has ten or more counts. The rearrangement joins TRBV6-6 to TRBJ1-1; D ambiguous. The CDR3 loop spans 15 amino acids. Trimming took 0 bases from V and 0 from J, leaving 8 bases between them. The germline V gene encodes CDR1 MNHNY and CDR2 SVGAGI (reference sequence). The CDR3 here is CASSYSTDLNTEAFF. The CDR3 bases are TGTGCCAGCAGTTACTCTACAGACTTGAACACTGAAGCTTTCTTT.

This clonotype was counted many times. The chain recombines TRBV7-8 with TRBJ1-5; the D gene is possibly TRBD1 (6 bases). CDR1 and CDR2 (germline): SGHVS, FQNEAQ. The CDR3 contains 17 residues. V gave up 5 bases and J gave up 0 bases, with 17 bases separating them. This chain's CDR3 is CASSGPGAEYSNQPQHF. CDR3 bases: TGTGCCAGCAGCGGACCAGGGGCCGAGTATAGCAATCAGCCCCAGCATTTT.

The count of this clonotype is one. This chain joins TRBV2 and TRBJ2-3; no clear D. Per the germline V gene, CDR1 is SNHLY and CDR2 is FYNNEI. The CDR3 loop spans 13 amino acids. Trimming shortened V by 8 bases and J by 6 bases, and 15 bases separated the two germline ends. The CDR3 loop is CASGRRNLDTQYF. The CDR3 DNA reads as TGTGCCAGCGGGCGAAGGAATTTGGATACGCAGTATTTT.

Details on this clonotype: It may be a read error: a sequence one base away is much more abundant. This rearrangement joins TRBV10-3 to TRBJ2-1; no clear D gene. This CDR3 spans 12 amino acids. The germline V gene encodes CDR1 ENHRY and CDR2 SYGVKD. CDR3 nucleotide sequence: TGTGCCGTCAGTGAGTCCAACAATGAGCAGTTCTTC. Translated, it gives CAVSESNNEQFF.

This clonotype appeared a few times. The J gene is TRBJ1-6, the V gene TRBV5-6; D remains unclear. Trimming shortened V by 4 bases and J by 0 bases, and 11 bases separated the two germline ends. Per the germline V gene, CDR1 is SGHDT and CDR2 is YYEEEE. The CDR3 is made up of 16 amino acids. CDR3 sequence (DNA): TGTGCCAGCAGCCCGCCTAGAAGCTCCTATAATTCACCCCTCCACTTT. This sequence encodes CASSPPRSSYNSPLHF.

This clonotype was found many times. The chain couples TRBV11-2 to TRBJ2-7; a possible D gene is TRBD2 (6 bases). Germline CDR1 is SGHAT and CDR2 is FQNNGV. This CDR3 comprises 15 residues. The germline V and J ends were trimmed by 4 bases and 3 bases, with 16 bases remaining between them. In DNA, the CDR3 is TGTGCCAGCAGCTCGGTGACTAGAAGAAACTACGAGCAGTACTTC. Translated, it gives CASSSVTRRNYEQYF. Full variable domain (remainder filled in from reference TRBV11-2 and TRBJ2-7): EAGVAQSPRYKIIEKRQSVAFWCNPISGHATLYWYQQILGQGPKLLIQFQNNGVVDDSQLPKDRFSAERLKGVDSTLKIQPAKLEDSAVYLCASSSVTRRNYEQYFGPGTRLTVT.

This rearrangement joins TRBV30 to TRBJ1-2, with 8 bases fitting TRBD1. The V gene's germline CDR1 is GTSNPN and CDR2 SVGIG (reference sequence). This CDR3 has 13 amino acids. Trimming cost V 4 bases and J 8 bases; bases outside gene matches: 9. The CDR3 here is CAWTYSTGGGYTF. Written as DNA, the CDR3 is TGTGCCTGGACATACTCAACAGGGGGAGGCTACACCTTC. Looking up the rest from reference TRBV30 and TRBJ1-2 gives the full variable domain: SQTIHQWPATLVQPVGSPLSLECTVEGTSNPNLYWYRQAAGRGLQLLFYSVGIGQISSEVPQNLSASRPQDRQFILSSKKLLLSDSGFYLCAWTYSTGGGYTFGSGTRLTVV.

This clonotype was counted ten times or more. The rearrangement links TRBV28 to TRBJ2-7, with TRBD1 matching 8 bases. The ends lost 6 bases at V and 5 bases at J; junction bases unmatched: 12. Per the germline V gene, CDR1 is MDHEN and CDR2 is SYDVKM. This CDR3 is built from 15 residues. The CDR3 coding sequence is TGTGCCAGCAGAGGTTTAGGACAGGGCCGTCACGAGCAGTACTTC. This translates into CASRGLGQGRHEQYF.

In its sample, this clonotype was seen many times. The chain carries TRBV12-3 or TRBV12-4 and TRBJ2-1; 10 bases are a match to TRBD1. V dropped 8 bases and J dropped 4; count of bases not matched to a gene: 5. This CDR3 spans 14 amino acids. CDR3 loop: CASAWGQGYNEQFF. The CDR3 DNA sequence: TGTGCCAGCGCTTGGGGACAGGGGTACAATGAGCAGTTCTTC.

Ten or more counts support this clonotype. The V call is TRBV20-1, the J call TRBJ2-7; D might be TRBD1 (5 bases). The germline V gene has CDR1 DFQATT and CDR2 SNEGSKA (reference sequence). V was cut by 3 bases and J by 3 bases, with 12 bases left in between. The CDR3 is made up of 13 amino acids. CDR3 sequence reads: CSARDVRGYEQYF. As DNA, the CDR3 is TGCAGTGCTAGGGACGTAAGGGGCTACGAGCAGTACTTC.

This clonotype has at least ten counts. The chain uses TRBV20-1 and TRBJ2-7; maybe TRBD1 (6 bases). The ends were cut back, 7 bases at V and 3 bases at J, with 19 bases in the middle. Germline V gene sequence: CDR1 DFQATT, CDR2 SNEGSKA (reference sequence). This CDR3 has 14 residues. CDR3 residues: CSGKMGAGSYEQYF. The CDR3 coding sequence is TGCAGTGGTAAAATGGGGGCAGGGAGCTACGAGCAGTACTTC.

This clonotype was seen at least ten times. The rearrangement joins TRBV28 to TRBJ2-6; 8 bases match TRBD1. The ends lost 6 bases at V and 2 bases at J; junction bases unmatched: 15. Germline assignment: CDR1 MDHEN and CDR2 SYDVKM. The length of the CDR3 is 19 residues. The CDR3 coding sequence is TGTGCCAGCAGGTCCCTTCGCAGGACAGGGTTACCTGGGGCCAACGTCCTGACTTTC. Translating gives CASRSLRRTGLPGANVLTF. Using reference TRBV28 and TRBJ2-6 for the parts outside the CDR3, the full variable domain is DVKVTQSSRYLVKRTGEKVFLECVQDMDHENMFWYRQDPGLGLRLIYFSYDVKMKEKGDIPEGYSVSREKKERFSLILESASTNQTSMYLCASRSLRRTGLPGANVLTFGAGSRLTVL.

This clonotype was counted many times. This chain joins TRBV5-6 and TRBJ2-1; 8 bases fit TRBD2. Trimming at V came to 0 bases and at J to 7 bases, leaving 3 bases not matched to a gene. The CDR3 is made up of 14 amino acids. CDR1 and CDR2 (germline): SGHDT, YYEEEE. The CDR3 loop reads CASSLGLARNEQFF. CDR3 in DNA: TGTGCCAGCAGCTTGGGACTAGCGAGGAATGAGCAGTTCTTC.

This clonotype was detected many times. The V and J genes are TRBV6-1 and TRBJ2-3; the D is unclear. Germline CDR1 is MNHNS and CDR2 is SASEGT. The CDR3 has 15 residues. The V end was cut by 5 bases, the J end by 8 bases, with 20 bases between. The CDR3 region has the DNA TGTGCCAGCAGTTCAGGCCTGGAGTTGACGGGTACGCAGTATTTT. It translates to CASSSGLELTGTQYF.

This clonotype has just a few counts. V is TRBV20-1 and J is TRBJ2-7; D gene uncertain. V was clipped by 0 bases and J by 5 bases, with 20 bases between them. CDR1 is DFQATT and CDR2 is SNEGSKA in the germline V gene (reference sequence). The length of the CDR3 is 16 residues. The CDR3 reads CSARDYSARNRDEQYF. CDR3 nucleotide sequence: TGCAGTGCTAGAGATTACAGTGCGCGCAACCGCGACGAGCAGTACTTC.

This clonotype appeared a few times. The rearrangement joins TRBV12-3 or TRBV12-4 to TRBJ2-5; D is uncertain. The V gene lost 4 bases and the J gene lost 2 bases, with 11 bases spanning the gap. This CDR3 comprises 14 residues. CDR3 coding DNA: TGTGCCAGCAGTTCTCGGACGCGTCAAGAGACCCAGTACTTC. Protein product: CASSSRTRQETQYF.

This clonotype was counted ten times or more. The J gene is TRBJ1-4, the V gene TRBV20-1, with TRBD1 matching over 7 bases. The CDR3 is 15 amino acids. With V trimmed by 0 bases and J by 5 bases, 6 bases remained unmatched. From germline, CDR1 is DFQATT and CDR2 SNEGSKA (reference sequence). CDR3 residues: CSARDMGQLNEKLFF. CDR3 coding DNA: TGCAGTGCTAGAGACATGGGACAGCTGAATGAAAAACTGTTTTTT.

In its sample, this clonotype was seen many times. The chain links TRBV3-1 to TRBJ1-1, with a possible D match to TRBD1 (6 bases). This CDR3 has 13 amino acids. CDR1 LGHDT and CDR2 YNNKEL come from the germline V gene (reference sequence). Trimming stripped 7 bases from V and 4 bases from J, with 13 bases between. The CDR3 coding sequence is TGTGCCAGCACCCTTAACAGGGCCACTGAAGCTTTCTTT. Protein sequence: CASTLNRATEAFF. Using reference TRBV3-1 and TRBJ1-1 for the parts outside the CDR3, the full variable domain is DTAVSQTPKYLVTQMGNDKSIKCEQNLGHDTMYWYKQDSKKFLKIMFSYNNKELIINETVPNRFSPKSPDKAHLNLHINSLELGDSAVYFCASTLNRATEAFFGQGTRLTVV.

The V gene is TRBV6-5, the J gene TRBJ2-3, with TRBD1 matching over 7 bases. In germline, CDR1 is MNHEY, CDR2 SVGAGI. The CDR3 is 15 amino acids. The V gene end was trimmed by 6 bases and the J gene end by 2 bases; junction bases not matched to a gene: 8. The CDR3 DNA sequence: TGTGCCAGCAGCCCATCGGGACAGTTCACAGATACGCAGTATTTT. It is translated as CASSPSGQFTDTQYF.